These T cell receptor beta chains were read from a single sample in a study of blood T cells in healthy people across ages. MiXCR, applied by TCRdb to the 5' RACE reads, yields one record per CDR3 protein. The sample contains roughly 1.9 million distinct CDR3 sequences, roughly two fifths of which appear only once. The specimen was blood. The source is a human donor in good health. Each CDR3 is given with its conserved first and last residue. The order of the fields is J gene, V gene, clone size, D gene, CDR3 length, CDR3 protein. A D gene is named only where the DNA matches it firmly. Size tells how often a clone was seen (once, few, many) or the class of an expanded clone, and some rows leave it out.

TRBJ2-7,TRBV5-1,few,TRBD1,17,CASSLGTGTGDSSEQYF
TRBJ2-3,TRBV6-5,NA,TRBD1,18,CASSSTGGQGASTDTQYF
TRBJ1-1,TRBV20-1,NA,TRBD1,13,CSARADRDTEAFF
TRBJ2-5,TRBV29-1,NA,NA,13,CSVSGLYQETQYF
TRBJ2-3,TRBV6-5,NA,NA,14,CASSEDTSTDTQYF
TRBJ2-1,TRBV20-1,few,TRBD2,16,CSAKGGGGQEYNEQFF
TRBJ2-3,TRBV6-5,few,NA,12,CATASDGLSQYF
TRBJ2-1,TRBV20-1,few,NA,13,CSANGGYYNEQFF
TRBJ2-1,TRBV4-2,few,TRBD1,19,CASSQDRTGERGLYNEQFF
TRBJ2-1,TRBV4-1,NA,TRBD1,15,CASTNTHDRGGEQFF
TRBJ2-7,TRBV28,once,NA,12,CASSLGESEQYF
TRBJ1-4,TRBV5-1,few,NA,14,CASSRTTTNEKLFF
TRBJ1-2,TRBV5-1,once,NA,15,CASSSTESGVYGYTF
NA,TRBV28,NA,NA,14,CASIGPGRTYEQYF
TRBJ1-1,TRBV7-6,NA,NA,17,CASSFEVQRGTGSGAFF
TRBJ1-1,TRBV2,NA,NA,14,CASNPIRVNTEAFF
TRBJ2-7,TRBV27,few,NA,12,CASGILSYEQYF
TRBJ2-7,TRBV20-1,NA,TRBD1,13,CSARTGVGYEQYF